The entry below gives a single T cell receptor beta chain sequence along with its context. This sample is drawn from a study of control samples from healthy donors and cancer patients. Only in-frame clones appear in the TCRdb table, and some are missing; sequencing was by immunoSEQ multiplex PCR. The sample yields some 95,000 clones, approximately 86% seen once. The CDR3 runs to 12 residues. Material for sequencing was blood. This sequence originates from a young man in good health. This sequence joins TRBV1 and TRBJ2-7; the table's TRBD2 call for D was not verified on the DNA. TRBV1 is reported as a pseudogene. The CDR3 here is CTSSQARDEQYF. The CDR3 nucleotides read TGCACCAGCAGCCAGGCCCGGGACGAGCAGTACTTC.